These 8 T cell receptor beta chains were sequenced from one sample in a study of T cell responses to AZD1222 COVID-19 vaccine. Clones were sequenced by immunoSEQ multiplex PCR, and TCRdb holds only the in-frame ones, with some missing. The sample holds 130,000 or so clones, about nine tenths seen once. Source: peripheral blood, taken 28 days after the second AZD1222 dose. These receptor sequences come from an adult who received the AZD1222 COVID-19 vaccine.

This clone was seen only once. The CDR3 coding sequence is TGTGCCAGCAGCAACCAGGGGAGCGGCAATCAGCCCCAGCATTTT. This encodes CASSNQGSGNQPQHF. The chain couples TRBV3-1 (or the pseudogene TRBV3-2) to TRBJ1-5; weak D call: TRBD1 (6 bases). V was pared by 5 bases and J by 2 bases, with 13 bases between. The CDR3 has 15 amino acids. In germline, CDR1 is LGHDT, CDR2 YNNKEL (reference sequence).

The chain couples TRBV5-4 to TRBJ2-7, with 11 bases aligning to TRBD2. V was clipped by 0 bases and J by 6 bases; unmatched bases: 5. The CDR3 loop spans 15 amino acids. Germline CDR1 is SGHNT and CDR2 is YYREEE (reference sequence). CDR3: CASSLDGTSGREQYF. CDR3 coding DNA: TGTGCCAGCAGCTTGGACGGGACTAGCGGACGCGAGCAGTACTTC.

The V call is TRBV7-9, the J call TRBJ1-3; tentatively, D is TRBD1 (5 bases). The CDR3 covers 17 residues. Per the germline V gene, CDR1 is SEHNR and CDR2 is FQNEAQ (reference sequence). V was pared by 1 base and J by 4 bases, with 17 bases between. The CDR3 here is CASSLGEPGRAGNTIYF. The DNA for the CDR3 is TGTGCCAGCAGCTTAGGAGAGCCAGGGAGAGCCGGAAACACCATATATTTT.

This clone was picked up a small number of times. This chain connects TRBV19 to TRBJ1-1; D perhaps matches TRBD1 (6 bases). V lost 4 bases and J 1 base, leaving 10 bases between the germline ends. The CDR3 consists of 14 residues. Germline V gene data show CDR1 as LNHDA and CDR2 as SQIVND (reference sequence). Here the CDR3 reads CASSNGQWNTEAFF. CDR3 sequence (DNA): TGTGCCAGTAGTAATGGACAGTGGAACACTGAAGCTTTCTTT.

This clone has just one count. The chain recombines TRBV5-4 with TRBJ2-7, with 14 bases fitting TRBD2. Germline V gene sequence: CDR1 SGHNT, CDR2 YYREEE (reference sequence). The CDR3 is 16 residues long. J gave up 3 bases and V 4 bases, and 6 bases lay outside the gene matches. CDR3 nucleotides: TGTGCCAGCAGCCCGAAGACTAGCGGGAGGGACTACGAGCAGTACTTC. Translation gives CASSPKTSGRDYEQYF.

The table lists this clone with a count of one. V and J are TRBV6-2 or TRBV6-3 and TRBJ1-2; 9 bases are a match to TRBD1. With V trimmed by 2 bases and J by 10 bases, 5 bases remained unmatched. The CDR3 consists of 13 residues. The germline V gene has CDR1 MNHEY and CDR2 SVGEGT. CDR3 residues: CASSYGTGGFYTF. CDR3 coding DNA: TGTGCCAGCAGTTACGGCACAGGGGGCTTCTACACCTTC.

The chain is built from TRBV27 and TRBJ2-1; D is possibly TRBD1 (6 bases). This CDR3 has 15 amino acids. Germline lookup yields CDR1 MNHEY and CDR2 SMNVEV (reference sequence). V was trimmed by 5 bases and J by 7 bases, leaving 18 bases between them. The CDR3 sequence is CASSARDKGTNEQFF. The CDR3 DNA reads TGTGCCAGCAGTGCACGGGACAAGGGCACGAATGAGCAGTTCTTC.

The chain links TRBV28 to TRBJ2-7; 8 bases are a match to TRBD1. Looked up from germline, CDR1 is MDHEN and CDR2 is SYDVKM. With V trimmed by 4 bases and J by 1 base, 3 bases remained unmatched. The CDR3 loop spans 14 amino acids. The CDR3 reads CASSSTGGSYEQYF. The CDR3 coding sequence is TGTGCCAGCAGTTCAACAGGGGGATCCTACGAGCAGTACTTC.